This TCR beta chain was recovered during a study of high-grade serous ovarian cancer treatment subgroups. Study at large: Samples averaged roughly 15,000 reads and roughly 7,700 unique TCR beta rearrangements. Study-wide points: Only CDR3 was analyzed; CDR1 and CDR2 were not. Different patients shared almost no repertoire; same-patient tumors shared about 0.1 to 0.79.

This clone has only a few counts. The target antigen is unknown. Tumor tissue was taken before any definitive surgery or chemotherapy was given. Germline CDR1 is MGHRA and CDR2 is YSYEKL. The CDR3 is 16 residues long. After removal of 2 bases from V and 5 bases from J, the junction contained 11 bases not matched to a gene. Produced via immunoSEQ multiplex PCR; TCRdb's table is partial and in-frame only. The table records 4,500 or so clones, 75% to 80% of them present only once. V is TRBV4-1 and J is TRBJ1-2; 7 bases fit TRBD1. Source material: tumor tissue. The source is a human donor with high-grade serous ovarian cancer. DNA for the CDR3: TGCGCCAGCAGCCAAAGTACCGGGACAGCCTTTTATGGCTACACCTTC. It is translated as CASSQSTGTAFYGYTF.